These T cell receptor beta chains were read from a single sample in a study of shared clonotypes between healthy human individuals. Clones were sequenced by immunoSEQ multiplex PCR, and TCRdb holds only the in-frame ones, with some missing. The sample has about 560,000 clones, around three quarters seen once. Sequencing used PBMCs. These receptors were taken from a middle-aged woman in good health. Some clones in this sample may be carry-over from other donors' samples. CDR3s include the opening cysteine and the closing phenylalanine or tryptophan. D genes are given only for firm matches. A clone size is listed for some rows: how often the clone was seen (once, few, many), or a class if it is expanded.

V gene	clone size	D gene	J gene	CDR3 protein	CDR3 DNA
TRBV7-9	-	-	TRBJ2-5	CASNPPSESRTQYF	TGTGCCAGCAACCCTCCAAGCGAGTCACGGACCCAGTACTTC
TRBV6-5	once	-	TRBJ2-7	CASSPPGTYEQYF	TGTGCCAGCAGCCCTCCCGGGACCTACGAGCAGTACTTC
TRBV7-2	-	TRBD1	TRBJ2-7	CASSIDRGTNEQYF	TGTGCCAGCAGCATCGACAGGGGAACCAACGAGCAGTACTTC
TRBV4-2	-	TRBD2	TRBJ2-3	CASSQGGLADKWDTQYF	TGTGCCAGCAGCCAGGGCGGACTAGCGGACAAATGGGATACGCAGTATTTT
TRBV7-2	many	-	TRBJ1-2	CASRPTGYYGYTF	TGTGCCAGCAGGCCCACAGGGTACTATGGCTACACCTTC
TRBV7-9	-	-	TRBJ2-7	CASSLYGRETSYEQYF	TGTGCCAGCAGCTTATACGGCCGGGAGACCTCCTACGAGCAGTACTTC
TRBV30	-	-	TRBJ2-6	CACSPGLGANVLTF	TGTGCCTGCTCGCCGGGGCTTGGGGCCAACGTCCTGACTTTC
TRBV11-2	-	TRBD1	TRBJ1-4	CASSLNRGATNEKLFF	TGTGCCAGCAGCTTAAACAGGGGGGCAACTAATGAAAAACTGTTTTTT
TRBV7-8	-	TRBD1	TRBJ2-2	CASSLGDRFTGELFF	TGTGCCAGCAGCTTAGGGGACAGGTTCACCGGGGAGCTGTTTTTT
TRBV7-2	-	-	TRBJ2-7	CASSPRIGNRIYEQYF	TGTGCCAGCAGCCCCCGGATTGGGAACCGAATATACGAGCAGTACTTC
TRBV27	-	-	TRBJ1-5	CASSLSVQQPQHF	TGCGCCAGCAGTTTATCAGTACAACAGCCCCAGCATTTT
TRBV2	few	-	TRBJ1-1	CASSAEGIGTEAFF	TGTGCCAGCAGTGCTGAGGGAATCGGCACTGAAGCTTTCTTT
TRBV5-1	-	TRBD2	TRBJ2-3	CASSPPGGSIADTQYF	TGCGCCAGCTCCCCGCCGGGCGGGAGTATCGCAGATACGCAGTATTTT
TRBV28	few	-	TRBJ2-1	CASSLLADGQFF	TGTGCCAGCAGTTTATTGGCGGACGGGCAGTTCTTC
TRBV10-3	-	-	TRBJ2-3	CATTTPRETDTQYF	TGTGCCACGACGACTCCGAGAGAAACAGATACGCAGTATTTT
TRBV4-1	-	TRBD2	TRBJ2-3	CASSQLAGVGTDTQYF	TGCGCCAGCAGCCAACTAGCGGGAGTTGGGACAGATACGCAGTATTTT
TRBV27	-	TRBD1	TRBJ2-7	CASSHLQGAGSYEQYF	TGTGCCAGCAGTCACCTACAGGGGGCGGGCTCCTACGAGCAGTACTTC
TRBV9	few	-	TRBJ2-1	CASSVGGHRYNEQFF	TGTGCCAGCAGCGTAGGGGGACACAGATACAATGAGCAGTTCTTC
TRBV7-9	once	-	TRBJ2-3	CASNDPGTNTDTQYF	TGTGCCAGCAACGACCCCGGGACAAACACAGATACGCAGTATTTT
TRBV7-9	-	-	TRBJ1-2	CASSPGSGREYGYGYTF	TGTGCCAGCAGCCCAGGGTCGGGCAGGGAGTACGGCTATGGCTACACCTTC
TRBV5-1	few	TRBD1	TRBJ1-1	CASSLDRGNTEAFF	TGCGCCAGCAGCTTGGACAGGGGGAACACTGAAGCTTTCTTT
TRBV5-6	-	TRBD2	TRBJ2-3	CASSRTLAGGTDTQYF	TGTGCCAGCAGCAGAACGTTAGCGGGAGGCACAGATACGCAGTATTTT
TRBV6-1	-	-	TRBJ1-1	CASRPSGNTEAFF	TGTGCCAGCAGGCCGTCTGGGAACACTGAAGCTTTCTTT